Included here is one T cell receptor beta chain sequence, with context. Its specificity is not known. The table came from immunoSEQ multiplex PCR; TCRdb's copy has only in-frame clones and leaves some out. The sample consists of more than 250,000 clones, just over 85% of them appearing once. This record comes from a study of cytomegalovirus exposure and HLA in healthy donors. The overall study: The platform used for the 120 or so validation repertoires matched that of the approximately 670 first-cohort repertoires, a later analysis reported.

Study results and caveats: TCR beta chains numbering under 200 were designated cytomegalovirus-associated. A few CMV-associated chains were confirmed in vitro to be specific for CMV antigens.

This TCR was recovered from a woman aged 18-30 years in good health and CMV-seronegative. The specimen sequenced was PBMCs.

The CDR3 coding sequence is TGTGCCAGCGGGGCGGGACTAGCGGGAGGCAGCTCCTACAATGAGCAGTTCTTC. Its protein is CASGAGLAGGSSYNEQFF. The genes are TRBV2 and TRBJ2-1, with 15 nucleotides matching TRBD2. CDR1 SNHLY and CDR2 FYNNEI come from the germline V gene. This CDR3 is built from 18 residues. V shed 8 bases and J 0 bases; nucleotides not matched to a gene: 8.